This T cell receptor (beta chain) emerged from a study of response to subunit inactivated influenza vaccine. CDR1 is SGHAT and CDR2 is FQNNGV in the germline V gene. The CDR3 has 18 amino acids. Trimming cost V 3 bases and J 1 base, with 21 bases left between them. With regard to this clonotype: The antigen is unknown.

Via MiXCR, TCRdb re-called the RT-PCR reads, giving one row per CDR3 protein. The data show hundreds of thousands of distinct CDR3 sequences, 15% to 19% seen once. Regarding the study as a whole: Seasonal influenza vaccination, on each occasion, was suggested by the authors to recruit few new T cells.

The source was PBMCs from blood, collected 12 days after vaccination. The chain is built from TRBV11-2 and TRBJ1-1, with D perhaps matching TRBD1 (5 bases). The sequence was obtained from a man aged 45 to 65 who received an inactivated influenza vaccine. The CDR3 loop is CASSLVAGTTRTNTEAFF. CDR3 in DNA: TGTGCCAGCAGCTTGGTGGCGGGGACCACTCGAACGAACACTGAAGCTTTCTTT.